The 17 T cell receptor beta chains presented below share a single source sample, sequenced in a study of regulatory T cells in long-lasting Graves disease. Documented time point: persistent/refractory GD, antithyroid drugs over 5 years with positive TRAb. TCR sequences were obtained from RNA taken from PBMCs. Combining iRepertoire HTBI primers with Arm-PCR of CDR3 regions, the authors built TCR beta libraries. TCRdb fed the multiplex PCR reads into MiXCR, producing one record per CDR3 protein. The table lists hundreds of thousands of distinct CDR3 sequences, less than 25% of them singletons. The input for sequencing was peripheral blood mononuclear cells (PBMCs), taken when the disease was refractory, from a patient treated with antithyroid drugs. Receptors were obtained from a female donor with Graves disease.

This clonotype was detected only a few times. The genes are TRBV25-1 and TRBJ1-1; the D gene is possibly TRBD1 (6 bases). Per germline, CDR1 MGHDK and CDR2 SYGVNS. The CDR3 loop spans 12 amino acids. Trimming removed 9 bases at V and 7 bases at J, with 15 bases between. CDR3 in amino acids: CASSVGGFEAFF. DNA for the CDR3: TGTGCCAGTTCCGTTGGGGGCTTTGAAGCTTTCTTT.

V gene TRBV10-1 combines with J gene TRBJ2-7; D possibly corresponds to TRBD1 (6 bases). There are 15 residues in the CDR3. The V gene's germline CDR1 is WNHNN and CDR2 SYGVQD (reference sequence). V gave up 3 bases and J gave up 2 bases, with 14 bases separating them. CDR3 loop: CASSESGTKAYEQYF. The CDR3 coding sequence is TGCGCCAGCAGTGAATCCGGGACAAAAGCCTACGAGCAGTACTTC.

The rearrangement uses TRBV5-6 and TRBJ1-4; D is perhaps TRBD1 (6 bases). Per germline, CDR1 SGHDT and CDR2 YYEEEE. Between the trimmed V and J ends, which lost 4 bases and 7 bases, there was a span of 23 bases. This CDR3 is 17 amino acids long. In DNA form, the CDR3 reads TGTGCCAGCAGCCCCCTCAGGGGCGCGGATACAATTGAAAAACTGTTTTTT. This codes for CASSPLRGADTIEKLFF.

Many counts were recorded for this clonotype. The chain recombines TRBV28 with TRBJ1-3; D not certain. V shed 7 bases and J shed 0 bases, with 4 bases lying between them. Germline CDR1 MDHEN, CDR2 SYDVKM. The CDR3 contains 12 residues. This CDR3 is CASTSSGNTIYF. The CDR3, as DNA: TGTGCCAGCACGTCCTCTGGAAACACCATATATTTT.

The chain is built from TRBV29-1 and TRBJ2-5; D is tentatively TRBD1 or TRBD2 (5 bases each). This CDR3 comprises 16 residues. The V and J ends lost 4 bases and 9 bases respectively, with 27 bases between them. CDR1 and CDR2 (germline): SQVTM, ANQGSEA. DNA of the CDR3: TGCAGCGTTGCCTATCATCCGGCTGGGGGTTTCAGGGCCCAGTACTTC. This sequence encodes CSVAYHPAGGFRAQYF.

This clonotype was seen ten or more times. This chain links TRBV2 with TRBJ2-7; D may be TRBD2 (6 bases). The CDR3 totals 15 residues. Looked up from germline, CDR1 is SNHLY and CDR2 is FYNNEI. The V and J ends lost 5 bases and 4 bases respectively, with 18 bases between them. The CDR3, as DNA: TGTGCCAGCAGTACCCAGTCCGGGACTGCATACGAGCAGTACTTC. It is translated as CASSTQSGTAYEQYF.

This clonotype was observed at least ten times. The rearrangement links TRBV20-1 to TRBJ2-2; D is unresolved. The germline V and J ends were trimmed by 4 bases and 2 bases, with 5 bases remaining between them. The CDR3 contains 12 residues. CDR1 DFQATT and CDR2 SNEGSKA come from the germline V gene (reference sequence). In DNA, the CDR3 is TGCAGTGCTAAAGCCAACACCGGGGAGCTGTTTTTT. It is translated as CSAKANTGELFF.

The CDR3 protein is CASSELAGGLDTGELFF. The CDR3 nucleotides are TGTGCCAGCAGCGAACTAGCGGGAGGGCTGGACACCGGGGAGCTGTTTTTT. The gene calls are TRBV6-1 and TRBJ2-2; TRBD2 agrees at 13 bases. The J segment lost 3 bases and the V segment lost 6 bases, leaving 7 bases of the junction unmatched. The CDR3 sequence is 17 residues long. CDR1 MNHNS and CDR2 SASEGT come from the germline V gene.

This clonotype was seen more than once but under ten times. The rearrangement links TRBV19 to TRBJ1-3; tentative D call: TRBD1 (5 bases). The V gene's germline CDR1 is LNHDA and CDR2 SQIVND (reference sequence). CDR3 length equals 14 residues. V shed 6 bases and J shed 1 base, with 10 bases lying between them. CDR3 sequence: CASRKTDSGNTIYF. The CDR3 region has the DNA TGTGCCAGTAGGAAGACAGATTCTGGAAACACCATATATTTT.

The chain employs TRBV28 and TRBJ2-5; TRBD2 matches 10 bases. The CDR3 runs 18 residues. Per germline, CDR1 MDHEN and CDR2 SYDVKM. V dropped 1 base and J dropped 4; count of bases not matched to a gene: 12. The CDR3 DNA reads TGTGCCAGCAGTTTATTCCGAACGGCTAGCGGGAGATTAGAGACCCAGTACTTC. Protein: CASSLFRTASGRLETQYF.

V and J are TRBV4-1 and TRBJ1-3, with TRBD1 as a possible D gene (5 bases). The CDR3 consists of 17 residues. The V end lost 0 bases, the J end lost 7 bases, and 19 bases lay between the germline ends. The germline gives CDR1 MGHRA, CDR2 YSYEKL. The DNA of the CDR3 is TGCGCCAGCAGCCAAGAGTATCCAGGGTCCTCGGGTAACACCATATATTTT. Its protein is CASSQEYPGSSGNTIYF.

This clonotype was seen many times. V is TRBV27 and J is TRBJ1-2; D ambiguous. CDR1 MNHEY and CDR2 SMNVEV come from the germline V gene (reference sequence). The CDR3 is made up of 12 amino acids. The V gene lost 7 bases and the J gene lost 7 bases, with 13 bases spanning the gap. DNA of the CDR3: TGTGCCAGCAAAGAGGCGGGGTCTGGCTACACCTTC. It encodes CASKEAGSGYTF.

The gene calls are TRBV7-9 and TRBJ1-2, with no clear D. In germline, CDR1 is SEHNR, CDR2 FQNEAQ (reference sequence). Trimming took off 5 bases at V and 2 bases at J, with 9 bases between the two ends. The CDR3 consists of 13 residues. The CDR3 here is CASSRGSNYGYTF. CDR3 coding DNA: TGTGCCAGCAGCCGGGGTTCAAACTATGGCTACACCTTC.

This clonotype was seen many times. V and J are TRBV20-1 and TRBJ2-7; 8 bases are a match to TRBD2. CDR3 length equals 14 residues. Looked up from germline, CDR1 is DFQATT and CDR2 is SNEGSKA (reference sequence). J was trimmed by 7 bases and V by 6 bases; bases with no gene match: 14. Here the CDR3 DNA reads TGCAGTGCGGAATACCCGGGACTAGATACTGAGCAGTACTTC. Amino acid sequence: CSAEYPGLDTEQYF.

This clonotype was detected ten times or more. The chain uses TRBV2 and TRBJ2-7; the match to TRBD1 covers 9 bases. This CDR3 contains 13 residues. The V and J ends lost 11 bases and 3 bases, in that order; junction bases with no gene match: 8. Per germline, CDR1 SNHLY and CDR2 FYNNEI. The CDR3 protein is CASNRDRDYEQYF. DNA of the CDR3: TGTGCCTCAAACCGGGACAGGGACTACGAGCAGTACTTC.

This clonotype was observed at least ten times. The gene calls are TRBV6-1 and TRBJ1-5; D gene ambiguous. Looked up from germline, CDR1 is MNHNS and CDR2 is SASEGT. The CDR3 spans 17 residues. V shed 8 bases and J shed 0 bases, with 20 bases lying between them. The CDR3 DNA is TGTGCCAGCGGTGGACCAAATAAACACTATAGCAATCAGCCCCAGCATTTT. Amino acids: CASGGPNKHYSNQPQHF.

This clonotype showed up just a few times. This chain uses TRBV10-3 with TRBJ1-3; perhaps TRBD1 as D (6 bases). Trimming shortened V by 3 bases and J by 0 bases, and 9 bases separated the two germline ends. CDR1 ENHRY and CDR2 SYGVKD come from the germline V gene. The CDR3 totals 15 residues. The CDR3 spells CAISDGGLSGNTIYF. CDR3 bases: TGTGCCATCAGTGACGGGGGCCTCTCTGGAAACACCATATATTTT.